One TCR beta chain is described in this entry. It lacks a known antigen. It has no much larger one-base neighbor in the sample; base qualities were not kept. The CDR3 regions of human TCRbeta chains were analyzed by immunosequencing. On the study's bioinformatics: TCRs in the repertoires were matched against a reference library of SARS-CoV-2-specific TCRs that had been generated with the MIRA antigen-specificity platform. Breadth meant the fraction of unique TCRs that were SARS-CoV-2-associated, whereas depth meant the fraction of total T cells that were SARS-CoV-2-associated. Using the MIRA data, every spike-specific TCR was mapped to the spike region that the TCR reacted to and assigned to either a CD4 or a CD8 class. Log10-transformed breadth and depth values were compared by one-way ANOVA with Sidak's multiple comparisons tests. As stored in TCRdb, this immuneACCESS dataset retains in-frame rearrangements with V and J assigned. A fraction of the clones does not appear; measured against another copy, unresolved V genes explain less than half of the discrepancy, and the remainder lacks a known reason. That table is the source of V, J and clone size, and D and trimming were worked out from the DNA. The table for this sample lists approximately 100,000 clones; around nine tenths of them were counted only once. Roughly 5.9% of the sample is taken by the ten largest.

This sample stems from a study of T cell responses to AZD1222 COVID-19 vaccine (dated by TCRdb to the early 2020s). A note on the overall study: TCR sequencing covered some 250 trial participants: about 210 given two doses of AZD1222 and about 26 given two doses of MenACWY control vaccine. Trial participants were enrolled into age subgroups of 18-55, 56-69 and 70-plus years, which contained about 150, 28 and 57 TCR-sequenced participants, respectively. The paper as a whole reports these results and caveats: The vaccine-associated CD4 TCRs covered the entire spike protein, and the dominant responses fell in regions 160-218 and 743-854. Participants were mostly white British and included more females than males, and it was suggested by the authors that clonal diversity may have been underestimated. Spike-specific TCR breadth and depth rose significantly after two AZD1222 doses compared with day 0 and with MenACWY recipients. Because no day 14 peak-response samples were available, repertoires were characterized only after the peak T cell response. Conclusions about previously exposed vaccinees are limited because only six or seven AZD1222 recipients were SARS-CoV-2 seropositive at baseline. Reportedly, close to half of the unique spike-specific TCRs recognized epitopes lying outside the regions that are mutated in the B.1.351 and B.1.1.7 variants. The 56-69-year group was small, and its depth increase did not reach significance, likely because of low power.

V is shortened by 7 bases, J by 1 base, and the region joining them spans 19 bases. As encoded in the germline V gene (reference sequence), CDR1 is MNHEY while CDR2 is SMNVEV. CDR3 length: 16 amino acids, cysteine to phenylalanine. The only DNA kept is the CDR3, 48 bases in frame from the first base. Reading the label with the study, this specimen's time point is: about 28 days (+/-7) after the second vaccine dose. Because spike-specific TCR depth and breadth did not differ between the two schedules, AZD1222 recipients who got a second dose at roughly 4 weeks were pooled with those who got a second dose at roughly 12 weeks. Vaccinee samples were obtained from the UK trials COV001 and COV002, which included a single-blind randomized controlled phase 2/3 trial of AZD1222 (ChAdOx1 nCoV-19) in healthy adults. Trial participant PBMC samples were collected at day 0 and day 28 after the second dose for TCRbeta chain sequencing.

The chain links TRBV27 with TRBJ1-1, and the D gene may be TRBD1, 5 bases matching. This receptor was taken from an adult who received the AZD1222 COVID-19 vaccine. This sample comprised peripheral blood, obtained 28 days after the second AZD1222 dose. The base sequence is TGTGCCAGCAATCGGGGGTGGGGGACTTCGAACACTGAAGCTTTCTTT. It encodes CASNRGWGTSNTEAFF.